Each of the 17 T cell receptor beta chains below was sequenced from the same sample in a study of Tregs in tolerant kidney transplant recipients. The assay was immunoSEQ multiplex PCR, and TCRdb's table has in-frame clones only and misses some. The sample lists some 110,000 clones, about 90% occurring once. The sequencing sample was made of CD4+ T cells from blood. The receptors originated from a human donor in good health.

CDR3 loop: CASSALAGVYEQYF. The CDR3 region has the DNA TGTGCCAGCAGCGCTCTAGCGGGGGTTTACGAGCAGTACTTC. The chain joins TRBV9 to TRBJ2-7; 10 positions match TRBD2. The CDR3 is 14 residues long. The trim removed 3 bases at V and 4 bases at J, leaving 4 bases unmatched. CDR1 and CDR2 (germline): SGDLS, YYNGEE.

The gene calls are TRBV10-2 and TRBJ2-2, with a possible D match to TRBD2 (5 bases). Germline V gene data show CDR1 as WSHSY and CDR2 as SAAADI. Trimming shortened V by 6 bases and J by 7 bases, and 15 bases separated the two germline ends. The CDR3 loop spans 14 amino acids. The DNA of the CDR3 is TGCGCCAGCAGCTCCGATCTAGCTGGCGGGGAGCTGTTTTTT. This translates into CASSSDLAGGELFF.

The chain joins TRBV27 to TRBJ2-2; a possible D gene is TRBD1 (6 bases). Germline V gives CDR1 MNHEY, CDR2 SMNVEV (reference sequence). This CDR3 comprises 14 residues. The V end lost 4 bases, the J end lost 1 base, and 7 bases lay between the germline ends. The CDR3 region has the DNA TGTGCCAGCAGTTCGGGACAGAACACCGGGGAGCTGTTTTTT. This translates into CASSSGQNTGELFF.

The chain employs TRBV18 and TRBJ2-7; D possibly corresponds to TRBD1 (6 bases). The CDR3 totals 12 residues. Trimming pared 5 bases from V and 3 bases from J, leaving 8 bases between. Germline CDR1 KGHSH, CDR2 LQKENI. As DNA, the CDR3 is TGTGCCAGCTCATCAGGGGACTACGAGCAGTACTTC. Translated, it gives CASSSGDYEQYF. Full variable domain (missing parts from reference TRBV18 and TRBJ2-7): NAGVMQNPRHLVRRRGQEARLRCSPMKGHSHVYWYRQLPEEGLKFMVYLQKENIIDESGMPKERFSAEFPKEGPSILRIQQVVRGDSAAYFCASSSGDYEQYFGPGTRLTVT.

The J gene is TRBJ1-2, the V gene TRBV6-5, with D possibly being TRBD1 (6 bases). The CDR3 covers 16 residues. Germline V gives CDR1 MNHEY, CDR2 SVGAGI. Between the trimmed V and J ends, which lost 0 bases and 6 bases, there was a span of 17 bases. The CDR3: CASSYSRGILVDGYTF. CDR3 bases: TGTGCCAGCAGTTACTCTAGGGGGATCCTAGTTGATGGCTACACCTTC.

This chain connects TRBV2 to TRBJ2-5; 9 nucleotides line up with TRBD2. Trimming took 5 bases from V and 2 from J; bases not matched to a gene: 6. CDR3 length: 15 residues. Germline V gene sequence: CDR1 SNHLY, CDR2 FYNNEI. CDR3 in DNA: TGTGCCAGCAGTCCTACTAGCGGGTTACAAGAGACCCAGTACTTC. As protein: CASSPTSGLQETQYF.

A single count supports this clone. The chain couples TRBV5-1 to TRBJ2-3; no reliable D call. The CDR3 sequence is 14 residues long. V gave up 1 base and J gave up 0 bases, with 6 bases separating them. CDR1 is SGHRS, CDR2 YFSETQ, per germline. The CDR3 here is CASSLQASTDTQYF. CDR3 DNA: TGCGCCAGCAGCTTGCAGGCAAGCACAGATACGCAGTATTTT.

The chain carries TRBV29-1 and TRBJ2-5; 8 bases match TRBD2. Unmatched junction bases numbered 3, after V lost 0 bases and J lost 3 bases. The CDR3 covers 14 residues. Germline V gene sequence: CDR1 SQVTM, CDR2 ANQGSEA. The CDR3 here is CSVEDRAGEETQYF. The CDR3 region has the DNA TGCAGCGTTGAAGACCGAGCGGGAGAAGAGACCCAGTACTTC.

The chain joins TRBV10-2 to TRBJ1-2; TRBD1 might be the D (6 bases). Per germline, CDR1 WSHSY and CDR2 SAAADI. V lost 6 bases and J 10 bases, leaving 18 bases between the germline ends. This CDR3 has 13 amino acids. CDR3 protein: CASRPHREGVYTF. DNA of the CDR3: TGCGCCAGCAGACCCCACAGGGAAGGGGTCTACACCTTC.

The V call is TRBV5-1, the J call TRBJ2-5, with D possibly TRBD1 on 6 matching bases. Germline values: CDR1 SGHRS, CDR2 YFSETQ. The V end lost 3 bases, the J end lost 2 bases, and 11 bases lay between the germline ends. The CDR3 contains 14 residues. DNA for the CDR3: TGCGCCAGCAGCTACCGACAGGCGCAAGAGACCCAGTACTTC. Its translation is CASSYRQAQETQYF.

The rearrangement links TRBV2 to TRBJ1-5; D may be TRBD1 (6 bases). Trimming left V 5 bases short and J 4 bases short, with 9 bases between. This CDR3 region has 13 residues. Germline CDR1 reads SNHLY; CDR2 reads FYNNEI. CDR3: CASSRDTNQPQHF. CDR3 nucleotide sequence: TGTGCCAGCAGTCGGGACACAAATCAGCCCCAGCATTTT. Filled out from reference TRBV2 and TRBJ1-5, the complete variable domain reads EPEVTQTPSHQVTQMGQEVILRCVPISNHLYFYWYRQILGQKVEFLVSFYNNEISEKSEIFDDQFSVERPDGSNFTLKIRSTKLEDSAMYFCASSRDTNQPQHFGDGTRLSIL.

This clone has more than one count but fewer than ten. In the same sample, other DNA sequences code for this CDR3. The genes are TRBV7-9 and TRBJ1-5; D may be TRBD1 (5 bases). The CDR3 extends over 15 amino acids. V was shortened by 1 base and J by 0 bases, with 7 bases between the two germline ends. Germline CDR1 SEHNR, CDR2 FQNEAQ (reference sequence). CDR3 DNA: TGTGCCAGCAGCTTAGGGGGGTATAGCAATCAGCCCCAGCATTTT. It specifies CASSLGGYSNQPQHF.

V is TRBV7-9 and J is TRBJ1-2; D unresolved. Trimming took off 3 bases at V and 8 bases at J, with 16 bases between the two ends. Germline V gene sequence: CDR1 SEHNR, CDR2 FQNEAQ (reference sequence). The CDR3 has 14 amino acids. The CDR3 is CASSLGSPLGGYTF. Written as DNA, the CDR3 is TGTGCCAGCAGCTTGGGTTCCCCTCTTGGAGGCTACACCTTC.

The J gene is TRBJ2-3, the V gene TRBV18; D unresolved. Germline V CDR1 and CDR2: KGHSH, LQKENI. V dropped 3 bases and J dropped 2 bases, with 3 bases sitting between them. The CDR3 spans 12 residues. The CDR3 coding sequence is TGTGCCAGCTCACCCGCCACAGATACGCAGTATTTT. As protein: CASSPATDTQYF.

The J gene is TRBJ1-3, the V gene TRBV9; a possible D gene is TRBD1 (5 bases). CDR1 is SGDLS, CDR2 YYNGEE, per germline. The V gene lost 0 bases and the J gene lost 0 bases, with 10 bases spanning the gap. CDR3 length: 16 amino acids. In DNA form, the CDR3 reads TGTGCCAGCAGCGTAGCAGGGACTGGCTCTGGAAACACCATATATTTT. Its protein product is CASSVAGTGSGNTIYF.

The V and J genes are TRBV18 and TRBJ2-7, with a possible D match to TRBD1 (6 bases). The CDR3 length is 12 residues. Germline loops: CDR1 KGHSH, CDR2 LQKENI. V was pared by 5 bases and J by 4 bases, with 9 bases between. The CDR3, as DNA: TGTGCCAGCTCAGCGGACAGTTACGAGCAGTACTTC. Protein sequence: CASSADSYEQYF.

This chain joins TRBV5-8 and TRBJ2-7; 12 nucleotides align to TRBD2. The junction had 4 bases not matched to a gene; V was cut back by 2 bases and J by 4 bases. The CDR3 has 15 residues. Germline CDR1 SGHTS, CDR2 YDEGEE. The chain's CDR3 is CASSFLAGGIYEQYF. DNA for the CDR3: TGTGCCAGCAGCTTCCTAGCGGGAGGGATTTACGAGCAGTACTTC.